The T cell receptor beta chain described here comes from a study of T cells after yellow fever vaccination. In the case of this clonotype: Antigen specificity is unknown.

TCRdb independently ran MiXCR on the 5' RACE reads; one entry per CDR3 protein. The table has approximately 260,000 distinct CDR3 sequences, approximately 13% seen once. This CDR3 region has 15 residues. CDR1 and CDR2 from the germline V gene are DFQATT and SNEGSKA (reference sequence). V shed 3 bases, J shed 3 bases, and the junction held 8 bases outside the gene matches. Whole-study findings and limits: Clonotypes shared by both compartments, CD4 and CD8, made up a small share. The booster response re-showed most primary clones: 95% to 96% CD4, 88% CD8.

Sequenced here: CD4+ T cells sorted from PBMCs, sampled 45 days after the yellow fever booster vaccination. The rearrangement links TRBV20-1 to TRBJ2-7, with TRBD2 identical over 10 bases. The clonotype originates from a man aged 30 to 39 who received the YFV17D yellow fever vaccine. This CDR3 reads CSASPLAGDGYEQYF. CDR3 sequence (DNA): TGCAGTGCTAGCCCCCTAGCGGGAGACGGCTACGAGCAGTACTTC.